This TCR beta chain derives from a study of blood T cell repertoires in COVID-19. Germline CDR1 SGDLS, CDR2 YYNGEE. V trimming: 4 bases; J trimming: 6 bases; junction bases outside the gene matches: 10. CDR3 size: 15 residues. During active infection, Seattle patients enrolled and were then monitored through disease. Under the authors' procedure: From reference gene primer amplification, estimates of nucleated cell counts were derived. Assay used: immunoSEQ multiplex PCR; TCRdb lists only in-frame clones, some missing. V and J calls and clone size are as listed in that table; D and trimming were resolved from the DNA. The data hold hundreds of thousands of clones, with approximately 87% observed a single time.

Specimen: peripheral blood. This TCR came from a woman in her forties or fifties with COVID-19, enrolled during active disease. The V gene is TRBV9, the J gene TRBJ2-1; 7 nucleotides agree with TRBD2. CDR3 in amino acids: CASSSAGFTSNEQFF. The CDR3 DNA sequence: TGTGCCAGCAGCTCAGCGGGGTTTACGTCCAATGAGCAGTTCTTC.